One and the same sample provided the 20 T cell receptor beta chains below, sequenced in a study of identical twins (dated by TCRdb to about 2016). The receptor library was made with 5' RACE. The sequencer was an Illumina HiSeq 2000. TCRdb's own reprocessing of the public reads used fastp at Q25 and MiXCR and kept productive beta chains. Records with the same CDR3 protein are collapsed into one entry carrying the most frequent genes and DNA. Within this sample are 300,000 to 350,000 distinct CDR3 sequences, with around 12% of them counted one time only. Together, the top ten hold roughly 7.8% of the sample. These sequences were also reported in another study, on yellow fever vaccine responses in identical twins.

The source material was CD8+ T cells sorted from blood. These TCRs come from a woman aged 18 to 35 in good health.

The V gene is TRBV7-8, the J gene TRBJ2-3, with TRBD1 matching over 8 bases. Germline CDR1 is SGHVS and CDR2 is FQNEAQ. Trimming removed 4 bases from V and 2 bases from J; junction bases left unmatched: 5. The CDR3 runs to 15 residues. The CDR3 DNA sequence: TGTGCCAGCAGCTCAGACAGGGGCTACACAGATACGCAGTATTTT. It is translated as CASSSDRGYTDTQYF.

This clonotype has at least ten counts. This sequence joins TRBV9 and TRBJ2-2; D is unresolved. This CDR3 has 14 residues. With 3 bases removed from V and 6 bases from J, the gap between germline ends came to 12 bases. Germline V lookup: CDR1 SGDLS, CDR2 YYNGEE. The CDR3 DNA reads TGTGCCAGCAGCGGCCCGGGCCTCCCCGGGGAGCTGTTTTTT. Its translation: CASSGPGLPGELFF. Based on the CDR3 plus reference TRBV9 and TRBJ2-2, the full variable domain is DSGVTQTPKHLITATGQRVTLRCSPRSGDLSVYWYQQSLDQGLQFLIQYYNGEERAKGNILERFSAQQFPDLHSELNLSSLELGDSALYFCASSGPGLPGELFFGEGSRLTVL.

This chain uses TRBV28 with TRBJ2-1; 12 positions agree with TRBD2. Germline CDR1 and CDR2: MDHEN and SYDVKM. The CDR3 spans 15 residues. V dropped 6 bases and J dropped 8; count of bases not matched to a gene: 8. The CDR3 protein is CASSLGLAGGHEQFF. CDR3 DNA: TGTGCCAGCAGCCTAGGGCTAGCGGGAGGGCATGAGCAGTTCTTC. The whole variable domain, remainder taken from reference TRBV28 and TRBJ2-1, is DVKVTQSSRYLVKRTGEKVFLECVQDMDHENMFWYRQDPGLGLRLIYFSYDVKMKEKGDIPEGYSVSREKKERFSLILESASTNQTSMYLCASSLGLAGGHEQFFGPGTRLTVL.

This clonotype was counted between two and nine times. Compared with germline, one end of the junction differs, possibly owing to a read error. This sequence joins TRBV28 and TRBJ2-5; 7 nucleotides align to TRBD2. The CDR3 loop spans 13 amino acids. The germline V gene has CDR1 MDHEN and CDR2 SYDVKM. CDR3 in amino acids: CASSLAGEKTQSF. The CDR3 bases are TGTGCCAGCAGTTTAGCGGGGGAGAAGACCCAGTCCTTC.

This clonotype was counted ten times or more. Germline is not matched at one junction end, which may reflect a read error. The chain has TRBV9 and TRBJ2-2, with 8 bases aligning to TRBD2. This CDR3 region has 11 residues. CDR1 is SGDLS and CDR2 is YYNGEE in the germline V gene. The CDR3 DNA reads TGTGCCAGCAGCGGTAGCGGGAAGCTGTTTTTT. Translated, it gives CASSGSGKLFF.

This clonotype appeared a few times. The rearrangement joins TRBV27 to TRBJ2-1; TRBD2 agrees at 9 bases. The V gene end was trimmed by 4 bases and the J gene end by 7 bases; junction bases not matched to a gene: 11. This CDR3 region has 16 residues. Germline CDR1 MNHEY, CDR2 SMNVEV (reference sequence). CDR3 amino acids: CASSSRLLAGDNEQFF. The CDR3 DNA is TGTGCCAGCAGTTCCCGCCTACTAGCGGGTGATAATGAGCAGTTCTTC.

There are a few counts of this clonotype. The chain uses TRBV4-2 and TRBJ1-1, with D perhaps matching TRBD1 (6 bases). CDR1 LGHNA and CDR2 YNFKEQ come from the germline V gene. The CDR3 loop spans 17 amino acids. Trimming stripped 0 bases from V and 0 bases from J, with 14 bases between. In DNA form, the CDR3 reads TGTGCCAGCAGCCAAGAAGAAGACAGGCCCATGAACACTGAAGCTTTCTTT. Translating gives CASSQEEDRPMNTEAFF.

This clonotype occurred a few times. V is TRBV12-3 or TRBV12-4 and J is TRBJ2-3; TRBD1 matches at 8 bases. Trimming removed 4 bases from V and 4 bases from J; junction bases left unmatched: 4. The CDR3 runs to 14 residues. The DNA of the CDR3 is TGTGCCAGCAGTTGGACAGGGCTCGCAGATACGCAGTATTTT. Translation gives CASSWTGLADTQYF.

In nucleotides, the CDR3 is TGTGCCAGCAGTGACGGGACTTACGAGCAGTACGTC. It yields the protein CASSDGTYEQYV. The chain is built from TRBV28 and TRBJ2-7; weak D call: TRBD2 (6 bases). V was trimmed by 5 bases and J by 4 bases, leaving 9 bases between them. CDR1 is MDHEN, CDR2 SYDVKM, per germline. This CDR3 has 12 amino acids.

V usage is TRBV7-9 and J usage is TRBJ1-4, with 7 positions matching TRBD1. Germline V CDR1 and CDR2: SEHNR, FQNEAQ (reference sequence). The CDR3 spans 16 residues. The V segment lost 5 bases and the J segment 5 bases; nucleotides outside the gene matches: 11. In DNA form, the CDR3 reads TGTGCCAGCAGCCCCGGTTGGGACAGCCCGAATGAAAAACTGTTTTTT. It specifies CASSPGWDSPNEKLFF.

This chain joins TRBV29-1 and TRBJ1-2; D ambiguous. The CDR3 has 14 amino acids. Per the germline V gene, CDR1 is SQVTM and CDR2 is ANQGSEA. V was shortened by 3 bases and J by 8 bases, with 19 bases between the two germline ends. The DNA of the CDR3 is TGCAGCGTTGATGCCGGGTCTGGGTCTGACGGCTACACCTTC. Protein: CSVDAGSGSDGYTF.

In this sample, this clonotype turned up a few times. The CDR3 sequence: CSADRDSTYNEQFF. Here the CDR3 DNA reads TGCAGTGCGGACCGGGACTCGACATACAATGAGCAGTTCTTC. The chain links TRBV20-1 to TRBJ2-1; TRBD2 might be the D (6 bases). With 6 bases removed from V and 4 bases from J, the gap between germline ends came to 16 bases. Looked up from germline, CDR1 is DFQATT and CDR2 is SNEGSKA (reference sequence). The CDR3 loop spans 14 amino acids.

The chain carries TRBV25-1 and TRBJ1-1; D is ambiguous. The CDR3 covers 14 residues. The V gene lost 9 bases and the J gene lost 0 bases, with 14 bases spanning the gap. Germline lookup yields CDR1 MGHDK and CDR2 SYGVNS. CDR3 nucleotide sequence: TGTGCCAGTCGAGAGGGAGAGATGAACACTGAAGCTTTCTTT. Its protein product is CASREGEMNTEAFF.

V and J are TRBV27 and TRBJ2-4; 14 bases match TRBD2. CDR1 and CDR2 from the germline V gene are MNHEY and SMNVEV (reference sequence). The V segment lost 6 bases and the J segment 5 bases; nucleotides outside the gene matches: 9. The CDR3 spans 17 residues. This CDR3 reads CASSLRLAGGAQNIQYF. In DNA, the CDR3 is TGTGCCAGCAGCCTCAGACTAGCGGGAGGGGCACAAAACATTCAGTACTTC.

This clonotype was detected ten times or more. The chain carries TRBV10-3 and TRBJ2-6; D might be TRBD1 (5 bases). CDR1 is ENHRY, CDR2 SYGVKD, per germline. V dropped 3 bases and J dropped 2 bases, with 11 bases sitting between them. The CDR3 contains 16 residues. The CDR3 reads CAISDQGGTGANVLTF. As DNA, the CDR3 is TGTGCCATCAGTGATCAGGGTGGGACTGGGGCCAACGTCCTGACTTTC.

The rearrangement links TRBV6-1 to TRBJ2-3, with 9 bases matching TRBD1. CDR1 is MNHNS, CDR2 SASEGT, per germline. The ends lost 7 bases at V and 2 bases at J; junction bases unmatched: 13. This CDR3 region has 17 residues. The CDR3 is CASTPRQGVTNTDTQYF. The CDR3 coding sequence is TGTGCCAGCACCCCCCGACAGGGGGTCACCAACACAGATACGCAGTATTTT.

This chain joins TRBV12-3 or TRBV12-4 and TRBJ2-5, with TRBD1 identical over 10 bases. V lost 8 bases to trimming and J lost 5 bases; unmatched junction nucleotides: 11. The CDR3 totals 15 residues. CDR3 bases: TGTGCCAGCGGCGCCCTGGGGACAGGGGATGAGACCCAGTACTTC. It codes for CASGALGTGDETQYF.

V is TRBV7-6 and J is TRBJ2-1, with D possibly TRBD2 on 7 matching bases. CDR1 and CDR2 from the germline V gene are SGHVS and FNYEAQ. CDR3 length equals 16 residues. V lost 5 bases and J lost 7, with 21 bases in between. The CDR3 region is CASSPIRGRALNEQFF. CDR3 DNA: TGTGCCAGCAGCCCCATTAGGGGGAGGGCCTTGAATGAGCAGTTCTTC.

The J gene is TRBJ2-2, the V gene TRBV27; D call uncertain. The V and J ends lost 4 bases and 5 bases respectively, with 11 bases between them. CDR1 is MNHEY and CDR2 is SMNVEV in the germline V gene (reference sequence). The CDR3 contains 14 residues. The CDR3 DNA reads TGTGCCAGCAGTTCGAGCGTCGGGACCGGGGAGCTGTTTTTT. Its translation is CASSSSVGTGELFF.

This clonotype was observed a few times. This chain links TRBV3-1 with TRBJ2-4; D may be TRBD2 (6 bases). V dropped 0 bases and J dropped 10 bases, with 19 bases sitting between them. CDR3 length equals 16 residues. Germline loops: CDR1 LGHDT, CDR2 YNNKEL (reference sequence). The CDR3 is CASSQESRDSREIQYF. DNA of the CDR3: TGTGCCAGCAGCCAAGAATCGCGGGACTCCCGGGAGATTCAGTACTTC.